This T cell receptor (beta chain) was recorded in a study of early T cells in non-severe SARS-CoV-2 infection. Notes on the study in general: Matching results from VDJdb favored anti-spike CD8 responses, leaving private and CD4 specificities undetected.

As part of library construction, unique molecular identifiers were attached to individual cDNA molecules. Each CDR3 protein gets one entry after TCRdb re-called the 5' RACE reads with MiXCR. This sample carries tens of thousands of distinct CDR3 sequences, 5% to 7.5% of them seen once, and the ten largest clones take roughly 6%. After removal of 7 bases from V and 2 bases from J, the junction contained 3 bases not matched to a gene. Germline assignment: CDR1 MNHNS and CDR2 SASEGT. CDR3 length: 13 amino acids. On this clonotype: Its specificity is not known.

The sequences come from whole blood, collected at baseline. The source is an adult who was a healthcare worker with PCR-confirmed SARS-CoV-2 infection or an uninfected control (not recorded which). The rearrangement uses TRBV6-1 and TRBJ2-3; 7 bases match TRBD1. The CDR3 here is CASKDRYTDTQYF. The CDR3 nucleotides are TGTGCCAGCAAGGACAGGTACACAGATACGCAGTATTTT.